Listed below are T cell receptor beta chains from one sample, sequenced in a study of molecular identifiers for immune sequencing clone quantification. One entry per CDR3 protein, called by TCRdb with MiXCR from the PCR reads. Of about 500,000 distinct CDR3 sequences listed, about a fifth are singletons. The sequencing sample was made of naive CD8+ T cells from blood, with Jurkat cell RNA spiked in. These receptors came from a human donor in good health. Some libraries in this study had Jurkat cell RNA spiked in. CDR3s include the opening cysteine and the closing phenylalanine or tryptophan. D genes are given only for firm matches. Only part of the rows carry a size: once, few, many, or a class if the clone is expanded.

D	V	size	J	CDR3	DNA
TRBD1	TRBV27	many	TRBJ1-6	CASSLRGTVRYIGSPLHF	TGTGCCAGCAGTTTAAGGGGGACAGTGCGGTATATTGGTTCACCCCTCCACTTT
NA	TRBV2	NA	TRBJ2-1	CASSEQAAHSYNEQFF	TGTGCCAGCAGTGAACAGGCAGCCCACTCCTACAATGAGCAGTTCTTC
NA	TRBV24-1	once	TRBJ2-3	CATSDWGGAGTDTQYF	TGTGCCACCAGTGATTGGGGGGGCGCGGGTACAGATACGCAGTATTTT
TRBD1	TRBV3-1	many	TRBJ2-7	CASSPRSLGQGASEQYF	TGTGCCAGCAGCCCCAGAAGTTTGGGACAGGGGGCGTCCGAGCAGTACTTC
NA	TRBV4-3	few	TRBJ1-1	CASSQMGPENTEAFF	TGCGCCAGCAGCCAAATGGGACCCGAGAACACTGAAGCTTTCTTT
NA	TRBV12-3/TRBV12-4	NA	TRBJ1-2	CASSLSPGRGGYTF	TGTGCCAGCAGTTTAAGCCCAGGGCGAGGTGGCTACACCTTC
NA	TRBV7-9	many	TRBJ1-4	CASSLDSEGSNEKLFF	TGTGCCAGCAGCTTAGACTCTGAGGGAAGTAATGAAAAACTGTTTTTT
TRBD1	TRBV5-4	many	TRBJ2-3	CASSFKGAVDTQYF	TGTGCCAGCAGCTTTAAGGGGGCGGTAGATACGCAGTATTTT
NA	TRBV12-3/TRBV12-4	few	TRBJ2-5	CASSLNMKETQYF	TGTGCCAGCAGTTTAAACATGAAAGAGACCCAGTACTTC
NA	TRBV29-1	many	TRBJ2-4	CSVELTAHIQYF	TGCAGCGTTGAGTTGACAGCCCACATTCAGTACTTC
NA	TRBV6-6	NA	TRBJ1-1	CASSYSAYRGNTEAFF	TGTGCCAGCAGTTACTCTGCGTATCGGGGGAACACTGAAGCTTTCTTT
NA	TRBV20-1	NA	TRBJ2-7	CSARDILGGLSYEQYF	TGCAGTGCTAGAGATATTTTGGGGGGCCTCTCCTACGAGCAGTACTTC
TRBD1	TRBV27	many	TRBJ1-1	CASRGDRATEAFF	TGTGCCAGCAGAGGGGACAGGGCCACTGAAGCTTTCTTT
TRBD2	TRBV24-1	NA	TRBJ2-3	CAQTSGVLTSADTQYF	TGTGCACAAACTAGCGGGGTTTTAACTAGCGCAGATACGCAGTATTTT
TRBD1	TRBV28	many	TRBJ2-7	CASSVVGTASYEQYF	TGTGCCAGCAGCGTAGTCGGGACAGCCTCCTACGAGCAGTACTTC
NA	TRBV29-1	many	TRBJ2-2	CSFIRRDTGELFF	TGCAGCTTCATCAGGAGGGACACCGGGGAGCTGTTTTTT
NA	TRBV19	many	TRBJ2-7	CASSIDNSEQYF	TGTGCCAGTAGTATAGACAACTCCGAGCAGTACTTC
NA	TRBV28	few	TRBJ2-7	CASSLSLEEYF	TGTGCCAGCAGTTTGTCTCTAGAGGAGTACTTC
NA	TRBV3-1	many	TRBJ1-5	CASSPSGGVHNQPQHF	TGTGCCAGCAGTCCAAGTGGCGGGGTCCACAATCAGCCCCAGCATTTT
NA	TRBV3-2	NA	TRBJ1-1	CASSRRKVWTGGTEAFF	TGTGCCAGCAGCCGCCGAAAGGTTTGGACAGGGGGCACTGAAGCTTTCTTT
NA	TRBV15	NA	TRBJ2-5	CATSRDSPLRQPQETQYF	TGTGCCACCAGCAGAGATTCCCCTCTTAGACAGCCACAAGAGACCCAGTACTTC
TRBD1	TRBV10-3	many	TRBJ1-2	CAISVPGQGNYGYTF	TGTGCCATCAGTGTCCCGGGACAGGGGAACTATGGCTACACCTTC
NA	TRBV13	NA	TRBJ2-2	CASGRHQNTGELFF	TGTGCCAGCGGGAGGCACCAGAACACCGGGGAGCTGTTTTTT
TRBD2	TRBV7-3	few	TRBJ2-1	CASSSLPSGTSAYNEQFF	TGTGCCAGCAGCTCTCTACCTTCCGGGACTAGCGCTTACAATGAGCAGTTCTTC
NA	TRBV3-1	NA	TRBJ2-1	CASSQDRWGPNEQFF	TGTGCCAGCAGCCAAGACCGATGGGGGCCTAATGAGCAGTTCTTC
NA	TRBV27	few	TRBJ2-2	CASTLLAGTGELFF	TGTGCCAGCACATTACTAGCTGGCACCGGGGAGCTGTTTTTT
NA	TRBV9	NA	TRBJ2-2	CASSGGGGVRTGELFF	TGTGCCAGCAGCGGGGGTGGGGGAGTTCGGACCGGGGAGCTGTTTTTT
NA	TRBV6-2/TRBV6-3	NA	TRBJ1-2	CASSYSMGGTYGYTF	TGTGCCAGCAGTTACTCGATGGGGGGTACCTATGGCTACACCTTC
TRBD1	TRBV12-3/TRBV12-4	many	TRBJ2-7	CASTTWDSRYEQYF	TGTGCCAGCACCACTTGGGACAGCCGCTACGAGCAGTACTTC
TRBD2	TRBV11-2	NA	TRBJ2-5	CASLGTSRETQYF	TGTGCCAGCCTTGGGACTAGCAGAGAGACCCAGTACTTC
NA	TRBV13	NA	TRBJ1-1	CASSHDSLNTEAFF	TGTGCCAGCAGCCATGACAGTTTGAACACTGAAGCTTTCTTT
NA	TRBV7-8	many	TRBJ2-7	CASSWAPDWDEQYF	TGTGCCAGCAGCTGGGCGCCCGATTGGGATGAGCAGTACTTC
NA	TRBV4-1	NA	TRBJ2-7	CASSQGTDFGFEYEQYF	TGCGCCAGCAGCCAAGGAACCGATTTCGGCTTTGAGTACGAGCAGTACTTC
NA	TRBV20-1	NA	TRBJ2-7	CSARDRRRTLYEQYF	TGCAGTGCTAGAGATAGGAGGCGGACCCTCTACGAGCAGTACTTC
NA	TRBV6-4	many	TRBJ1-5	CASNYKLAGRQPQHF	TGTGCCAGCAATTACAAACTGGCAGGGAGACAGCCCCAGCATTTT
NA	TRBV20-1	few	TRBJ2-7	CSARDPRGGYEQYF	TGCAGTGCTAGAGATCCCAGGGGCGGCTACGAGCAGTACTTC
TRBD1	TRBV4-3	many	TRBJ1-1	CASSQGDRGYVEAFF	TGCGCCAGCAGCCAGGGGGACAGGGGATATGTTGAAGCTTTCTTT
TRBD1	TRBV6-2/TRBV6-3	many	TRBJ2-7	CASSPRTGFEQYF	TGTGCCAGCAGCCCGAGGACAGGGTTCGAGCAGTACTTC
NA	TRBV24-1	NA	TRBJ1-5	CATSDDGYNQPQHF	TGTGCCACCAGTGACGACGGCTACAATCAGCCCCAGCATTTT
TRBD1	TRBV11-2	NA	TRBJ2-7	CASGQGVVEQYF	TGTGCCAGCGGCCAGGGGGTGGTCGAGCAGTACTTC
NA	TRBV13	NA	TRBJ2-1	CASSLRLDNEQFF	TGTGCCAGCAGCTTAAGACTGGACAATGAGCAGTTCTTC
TRBD2	TRBV24-1	few	TRBJ2-1	CAIESAGAYNEQFF	TGTGCCATTGAGTCCGCGGGAGCCTACAATGAGCAGTTCTTC
NA	TRBV7-2	many	TRBJ2-6	CASSLEPSGANVLTF	TGTGCCAGCAGCTTAGAGCCCTCTGGGGCCAACGTCCTGACTTTC
NA	TRBV20-1	NA	TRBJ2-5	CSARVVRRLQETQYF	TGCAGTGCTAGAGTGGTAAGGCGGCTCCAAGAGACCCAGTACTTC
TRBD2	TRBV7-8	few	TRBJ2-1	CASSLVTLAGPKDNEQFF	TGTGCCAGCAGCTTAGTTACGCTAGCGGGGCCTAAAGACAATGAGCAGTTCTTC
NA	TRBV6-2/TRBV6-3	many	TRBJ2-7	CASTLLGTDNEQYF	TGTGCCAGCACCTTACTCGGGACGGACAACGAGCAGTACTTC
NA	TRBV20-1	NA	TRBJ1-2	CSARDSHREYGYTF	TGCAGTGCTAGAGATTCTCACAGGGAATATGGCTACACCTTC
TRBD1	TRBV27	few	TRBJ1-2	CASSLFSRGDSRGYTF	TGTGCCAGCAGTTTATTTTCCAGGGGGGACTCCCGGGGCTACACCTTC
TRBD2	TRBV11-2	few	TRBJ2-7	CASSMGRAAYEQYF	TGTGCCAGCAGCATGGGGAGGGCCGCCTACGAGCAGTACTTC
NA	TRBV28	NA	TRBJ1-5	CASSSSQGWPQHF	TGTGCCAGCAGTTCGTCACAGGGATGGCCCCAGCATTTT
NA	TRBV30	many	TRBJ2-7	CAWNVGDLKKQYF	TGTGCCTGGAACGTGGGGGACTTGAAGAAGCAGTACTTC
NA	TRBV3-1	many	TRBJ2-3	CASSQDGRVQYF	TGTGCCAGCAGCCAAGATGGCCGTGTGCAGTATTTT
NA	TRBV29-1	few	TRBJ1-2	CSTDPGTNYGYTF	TGCAGTACCGATCCAGGGACAAACTATGGCTACACCTTC
NA	TRBV12-3/TRBV12-4	many	TRBJ2-1	CASSLRSQGHNEQFF	TGTGCCAGCAGTTTAAGGTCTCAGGGGCACAATGAGCAGTTCTTC